Reported below is one T cell receptor (beta chain). Its target is not known. The data stem from a study of T cell responses to AZD1222 COVID-19 vaccine. Findings and limits, study-wide: Repertoire sampling occurred only after the peak T cell response. Donors were mostly white British, more females; clonal diversity possibly underestimated.

V gave up 0 bases and J gave up 6 bases, with 18 bases separating them. The CDR3 spans 17 residues. Germline lookup yields CDR1 SGHRS and CDR2 YFSETQ. Profiling relied on immunoSEQ multiplex PCR, and the TCRdb table lists in-frame clones only, not all of them. The table records approximately 100,000 clones, roughly nine tenths of them present only once. The clonotype originates from an adult in good health. This chain connects TRBV5-1 to TRBJ2-2, with D perhaps TRBD1 or TRBD2 (6 bases each). The sequenced sample was peripheral blood, obtained on day 0 of AZD1222 vaccination. CDR3 sequence reads: CASSLENGGLLSGELFF. CDR3 coding DNA: TGCGCCAGCAGCTTGGAAAATGGGGGGCTCCTTTCCGGGGAGCTGTTTTTT.